This T cell receptor beta chain derives from a study of T cell responses to AZD1222 COVID-19 vaccine. Whole-study context: Samples with a second dose at about 4 or about 12 weeks were pooled together.

The data were produced by immunoSEQ multiplex PCR, yet TCRdb's version contains in-frame clones alone and is incomplete. This table holds about 210,000 clones, approximately 92% found once. Regarding this clone: Its cognate antigen is unknown.

Overall study findings and caveats: White British people made up most donors, females outnumbered males, and clonal diversity was possibly underestimated. Regions 160-218 and 743-854 dominated among vaccine-associated CD4 TCRs spanning spike.

This CDR3 has 16 residues. Per the germline V gene, CDR1 is SGHRS and CDR2 is YFSETQ. Unmatched junction bases numbered 7, after V lost 2 bases and J lost 2 bases. The rearrangement links TRBV5-1 to TRBJ2-7, with TRBD1 matching 10 bases. The receptor's source is an adult in good health. The sample consisted of peripheral blood, taken on day 0 of AZD1222 vaccination. The CDR3 loop is CASSLIPGQGTYEQYF. As DNA, the CDR3 is TGCGCCAGCAGCTTAATACCGGGACAGGGGACCTACGAGCAGTACTTC.